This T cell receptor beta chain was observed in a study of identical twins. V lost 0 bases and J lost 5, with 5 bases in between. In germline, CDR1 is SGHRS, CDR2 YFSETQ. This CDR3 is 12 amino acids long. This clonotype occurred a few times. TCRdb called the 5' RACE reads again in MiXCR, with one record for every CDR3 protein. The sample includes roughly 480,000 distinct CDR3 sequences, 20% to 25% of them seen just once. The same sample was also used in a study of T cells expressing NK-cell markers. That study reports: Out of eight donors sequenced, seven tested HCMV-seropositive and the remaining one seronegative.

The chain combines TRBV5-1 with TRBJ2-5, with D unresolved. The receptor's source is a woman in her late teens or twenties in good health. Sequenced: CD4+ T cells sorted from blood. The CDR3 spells CASSLVWETQYF. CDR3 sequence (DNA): TGCGCCAGCAGCTTGGTTTGGGAGACCCAGTACTTC.